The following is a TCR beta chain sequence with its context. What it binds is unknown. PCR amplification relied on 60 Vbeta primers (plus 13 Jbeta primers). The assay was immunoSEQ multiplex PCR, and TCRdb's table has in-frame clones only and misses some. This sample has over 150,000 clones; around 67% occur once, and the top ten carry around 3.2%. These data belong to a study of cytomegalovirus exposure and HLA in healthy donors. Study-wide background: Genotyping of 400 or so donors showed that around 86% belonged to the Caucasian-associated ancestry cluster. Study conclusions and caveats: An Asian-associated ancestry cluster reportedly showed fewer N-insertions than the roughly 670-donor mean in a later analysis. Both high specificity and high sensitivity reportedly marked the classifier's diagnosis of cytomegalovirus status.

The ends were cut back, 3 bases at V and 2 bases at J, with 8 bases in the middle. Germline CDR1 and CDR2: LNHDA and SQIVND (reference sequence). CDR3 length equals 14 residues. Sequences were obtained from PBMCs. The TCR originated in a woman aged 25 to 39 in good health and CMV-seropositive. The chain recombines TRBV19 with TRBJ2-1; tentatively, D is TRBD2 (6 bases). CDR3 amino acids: CASSITSPYNEQFF. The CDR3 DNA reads TGTGCCAGTAGTATCACTAGCCCCTACAATGAGCAGTTCTTC.